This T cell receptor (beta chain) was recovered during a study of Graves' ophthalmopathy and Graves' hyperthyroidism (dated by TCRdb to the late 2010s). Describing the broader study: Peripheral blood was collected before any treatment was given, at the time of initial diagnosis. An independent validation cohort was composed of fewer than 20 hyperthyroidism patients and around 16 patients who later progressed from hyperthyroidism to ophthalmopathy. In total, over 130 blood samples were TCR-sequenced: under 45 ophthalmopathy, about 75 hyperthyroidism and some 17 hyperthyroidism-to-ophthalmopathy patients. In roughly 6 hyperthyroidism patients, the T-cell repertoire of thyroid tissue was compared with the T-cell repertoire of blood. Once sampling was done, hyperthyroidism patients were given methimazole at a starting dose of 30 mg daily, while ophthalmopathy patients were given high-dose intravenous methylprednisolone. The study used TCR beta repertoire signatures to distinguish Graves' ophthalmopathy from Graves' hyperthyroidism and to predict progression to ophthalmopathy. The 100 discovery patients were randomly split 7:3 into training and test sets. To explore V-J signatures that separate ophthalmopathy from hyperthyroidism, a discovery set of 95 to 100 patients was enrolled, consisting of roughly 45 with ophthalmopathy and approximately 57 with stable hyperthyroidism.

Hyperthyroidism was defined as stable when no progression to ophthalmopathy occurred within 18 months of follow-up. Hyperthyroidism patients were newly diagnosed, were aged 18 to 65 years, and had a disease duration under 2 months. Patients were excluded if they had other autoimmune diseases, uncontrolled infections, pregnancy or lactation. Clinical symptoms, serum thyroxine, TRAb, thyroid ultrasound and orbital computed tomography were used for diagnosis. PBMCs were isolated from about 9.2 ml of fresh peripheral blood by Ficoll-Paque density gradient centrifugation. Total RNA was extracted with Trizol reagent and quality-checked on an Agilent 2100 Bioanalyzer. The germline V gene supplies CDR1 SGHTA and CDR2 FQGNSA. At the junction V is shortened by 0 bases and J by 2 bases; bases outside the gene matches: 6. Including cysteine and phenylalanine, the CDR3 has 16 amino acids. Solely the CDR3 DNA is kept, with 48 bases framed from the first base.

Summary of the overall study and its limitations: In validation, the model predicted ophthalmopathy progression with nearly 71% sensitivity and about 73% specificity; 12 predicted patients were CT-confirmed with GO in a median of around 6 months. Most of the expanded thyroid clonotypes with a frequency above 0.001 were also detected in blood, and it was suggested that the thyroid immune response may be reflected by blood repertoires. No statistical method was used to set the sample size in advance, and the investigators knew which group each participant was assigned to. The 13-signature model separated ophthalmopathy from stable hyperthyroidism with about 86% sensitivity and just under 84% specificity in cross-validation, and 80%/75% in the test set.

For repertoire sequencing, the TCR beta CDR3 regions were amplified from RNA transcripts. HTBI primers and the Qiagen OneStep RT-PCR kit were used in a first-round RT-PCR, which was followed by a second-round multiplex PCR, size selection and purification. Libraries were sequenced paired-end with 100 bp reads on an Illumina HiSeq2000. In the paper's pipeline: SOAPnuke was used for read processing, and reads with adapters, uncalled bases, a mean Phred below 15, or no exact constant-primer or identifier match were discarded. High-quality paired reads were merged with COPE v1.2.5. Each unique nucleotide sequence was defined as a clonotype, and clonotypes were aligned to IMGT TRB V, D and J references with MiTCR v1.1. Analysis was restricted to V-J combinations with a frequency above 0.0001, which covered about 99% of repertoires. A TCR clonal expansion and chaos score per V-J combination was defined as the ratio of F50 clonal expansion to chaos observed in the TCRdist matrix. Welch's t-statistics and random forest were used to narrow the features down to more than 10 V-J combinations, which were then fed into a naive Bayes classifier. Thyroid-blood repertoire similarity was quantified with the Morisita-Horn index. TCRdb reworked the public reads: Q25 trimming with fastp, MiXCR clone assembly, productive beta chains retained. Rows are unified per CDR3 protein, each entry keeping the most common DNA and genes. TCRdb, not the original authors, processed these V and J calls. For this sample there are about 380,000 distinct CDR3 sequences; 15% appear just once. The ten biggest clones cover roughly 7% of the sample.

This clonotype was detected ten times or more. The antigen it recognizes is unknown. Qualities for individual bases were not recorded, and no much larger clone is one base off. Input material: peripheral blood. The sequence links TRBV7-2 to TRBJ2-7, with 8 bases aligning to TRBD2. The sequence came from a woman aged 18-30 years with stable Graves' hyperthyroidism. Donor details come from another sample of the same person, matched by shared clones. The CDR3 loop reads CASSLANSGAPYEQYF. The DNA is TGTGCCAGCAGCTTAGCGAATAGCGGGGCACCCTACGAGCAGTACTTC.